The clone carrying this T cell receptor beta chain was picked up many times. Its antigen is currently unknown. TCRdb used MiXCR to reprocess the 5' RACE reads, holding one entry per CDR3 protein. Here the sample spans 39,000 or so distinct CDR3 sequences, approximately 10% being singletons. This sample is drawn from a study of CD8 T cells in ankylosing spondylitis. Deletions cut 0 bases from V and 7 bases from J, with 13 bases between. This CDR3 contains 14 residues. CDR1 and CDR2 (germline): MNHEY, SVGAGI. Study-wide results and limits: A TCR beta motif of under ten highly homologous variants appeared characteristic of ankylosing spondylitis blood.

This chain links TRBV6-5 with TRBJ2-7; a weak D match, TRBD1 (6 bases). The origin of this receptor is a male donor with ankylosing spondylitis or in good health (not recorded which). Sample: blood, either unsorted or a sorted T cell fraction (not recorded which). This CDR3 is CASSYSRGSREQYF. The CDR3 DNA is TGTGCCAGCAGTTACTCCAGGGGATCGAGGGAGCAGTACTTC.